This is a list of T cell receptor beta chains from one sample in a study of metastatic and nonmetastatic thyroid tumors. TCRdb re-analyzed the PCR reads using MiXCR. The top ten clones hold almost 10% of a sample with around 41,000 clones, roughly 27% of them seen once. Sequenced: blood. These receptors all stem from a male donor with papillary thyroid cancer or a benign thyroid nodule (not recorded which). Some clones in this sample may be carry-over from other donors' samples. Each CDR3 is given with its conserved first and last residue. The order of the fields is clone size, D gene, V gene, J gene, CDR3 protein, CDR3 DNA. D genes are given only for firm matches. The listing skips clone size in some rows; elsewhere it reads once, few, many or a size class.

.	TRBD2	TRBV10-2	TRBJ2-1	CASSEWASSGIGYNEQFF	TGCGCCAGCAGTGAGTGGGCGTCTAGCGGGATAGGTTACAATGAGCAGTTCTTC
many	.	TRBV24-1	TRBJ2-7	CATSEGGVGRGGYEQYF	TGTGCCACCAGTGAGGGAGGGGTCGGCAGGGGTGGCTACGAGCAGTACTTC
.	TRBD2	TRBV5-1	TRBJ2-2	CASSLVSGDTGELFF	TGCGCCAGCAGCTTGGTTAGCGGGGACACCGGGGAGCTGTTTTTT
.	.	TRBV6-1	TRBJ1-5	CASSEQETQPQHF	TGTGCCAGCAGTGAACAGGAGACTCAGCCCCAGCATTTT
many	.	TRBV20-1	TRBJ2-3	CSAPPYGQSTDTQYF	TGCAGTGCTCCCCCGTATGGGCAGAGCACAGATACGCAGTATTTT
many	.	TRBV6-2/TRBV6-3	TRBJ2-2	CASANRGSGELFF	TGTGCCAGCGCAAACCGGGGGTCCGGGGAGCTGTTTTTT
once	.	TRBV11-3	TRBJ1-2	CASSLHRQGPGYTF	TGTGCCAGCAGCTTGCATCGGCAAGGGCCTGGCTACACCTTC
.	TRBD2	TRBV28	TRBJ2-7	CASSGSGGFSYEQYF	TGTGCCAGCTCGGGGAGCGGGGGGTTCTCCTACGAGCAGTACTTC
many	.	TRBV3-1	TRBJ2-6	CASSQDVSGANVLTF	TGTGCCAGCAGCCAAGATGTCTCTGGGGCCAACGTCCTGACTTTC
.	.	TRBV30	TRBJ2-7	CAWSAADYEQYF	TGTGCCTGGAGTGCGGCCGATTACGAGCAGTACTTC
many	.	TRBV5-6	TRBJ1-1	CASSPQMARDTEAFF	TGTGCCAGCAGCCCCCAAATGGCCAGAGACACTGAAGCTTTCTTT
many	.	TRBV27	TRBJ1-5	CASSSNNQPQHF	TGTGCCAGCAGCAGTAACAATCAGCCCCAGCATTTT
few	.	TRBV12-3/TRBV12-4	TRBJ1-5	CASSPSGGDKYQPQHF	TGTGCCAGCAGTCCTTCTGGTGGGGACAAGTATCAGCCCCAGCATTTT
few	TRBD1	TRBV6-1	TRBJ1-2	CASRPPGQGGGYTF	TGTGCCAGCAGACCCCCGGGACAGGGGGGAGGCTACACCTTC
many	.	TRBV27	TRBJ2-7	CASSLVEGYEQYF	TGTGCCAGCAGTTTAGTAGAAGGCTACGAGCAGTACTTC
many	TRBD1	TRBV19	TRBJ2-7	CASSLPTGVAYEQYF	TGTGCCAGTAGTCTACCGACAGGGGTGGCCTACGAGCAGTACTTC
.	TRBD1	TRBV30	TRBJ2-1	CAWRATGTNEQFF	TGTGCCTGGAGGGCGACAGGGACCAATGAGCAGTTCTTC
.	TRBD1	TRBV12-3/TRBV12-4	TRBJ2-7	CASSLSRGYEQYF	TGTGCCAGCAGTTTATCCAGGGGGTACGAGCAGTACTTC
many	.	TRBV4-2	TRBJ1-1	CASSQDDRTLPMNTEAFF	TGTGCCAGCAGCCAAGATGACAGAACCCTCCCAATGAACACTGAAGCTTTCTTT
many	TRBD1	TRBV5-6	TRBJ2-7	CASSWTGVLHEQYF	TGTGCCAGCAGCTGGACAGGTGTGCTCCACGAGCAGTACTTC
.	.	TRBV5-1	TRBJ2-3	CASRYQGGQGTQSF	TGCGCCAGCAGATACCAGGGGGGTCAGGGTACGCAGTCTTTT
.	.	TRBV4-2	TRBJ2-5	CASSQGRVDQETKYF	TGTGCCAGCAGCCAAGGGCGGGTGGATCAAGAGACCAAGTACTTC
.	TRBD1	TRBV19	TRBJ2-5	CATRDRGETQYF	TGTGCCACCCGGGACAGGGGGGAGACCCAGTACTTC
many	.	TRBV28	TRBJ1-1	CASSSTRTGSLLF	TGTGCCAGCAGTTCGACCCGAACAGGCAGCCTATTGTTT
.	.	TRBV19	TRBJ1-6	CAIGRGCYNSPLHF	TGTGCCATCGGAAGGGGATGCTATAATTCACCCCTCCACTTT
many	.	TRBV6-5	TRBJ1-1	CASSYRESTEAFF	TGTGCCAGCAGTTACAGGGAGAGCACTGAAGCTTTCTTT
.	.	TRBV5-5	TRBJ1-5	CASSWGEGSRAQDF	.
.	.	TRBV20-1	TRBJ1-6	CSAGRTTDGNSPLHF	TGCAGTGCGGGACGGACAACAGATGGTAATTCACCCCTCCACTTT
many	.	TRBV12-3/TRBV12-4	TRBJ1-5	CASSLMDQPQHF	TGTGCCAGCAGTTTAATGGATCAGCCCCAGCATTTT
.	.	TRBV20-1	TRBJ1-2	CISRVDRSYGYTF	TGCATTTCTAGAGTCGACAGATCCTATGGCTACACCTTC
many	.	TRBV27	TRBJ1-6	CASSLGYRVSPLHF	TGTGCCAGCAGTTTAGGCTACAGGGTTTCACCCCTCCACTTT
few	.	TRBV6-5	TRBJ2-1	CASSYTGPRVRNEQFF	TGTGCCAGCAGTTACACTGGTCCGAGGGTTAGAAATGAGCAGTTCTTC
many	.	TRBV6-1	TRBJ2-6	CASSEDSSGANVLTF	TGTGCCAGCAGTGAAGACAGCTCTGGGGCCAACGTCCTGACTTTC
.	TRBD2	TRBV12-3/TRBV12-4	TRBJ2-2	CASRSLRLAGGSGDLFF	TGTGCCAGCAGATCCCTACGGCTAGCGGGGGGTTCCGGGGATCTGTTTTTT
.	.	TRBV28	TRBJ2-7	CASSTAEARSTYEQYF	TGTGCCAGCAGTACAGCTGAGGCGCGGAGCACCTACGAGCAGTACTTC
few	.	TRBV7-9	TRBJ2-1	CASSLYPEQFF	TGTGCCAGCAGCTTATATCCTGAGCAGTTCTTC
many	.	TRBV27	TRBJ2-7	CASSSFLGSVEQYF	TGTGCCAGCAGTTCTTTCCTGGGTTCGGTCGAGCAGTACTTC
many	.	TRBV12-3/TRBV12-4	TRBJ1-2	CASSLLEGDYGYTF	TGTGCCAGCAGTTTACTGGAGGGGGATTATGGCTACACCTTC
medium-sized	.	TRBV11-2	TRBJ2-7	CASSGTFYEQYF	TGTGCCAGCAGTGGGACTTTCTACGAGCAGTACTTC